What follows are 18 T cell receptor beta chains derived from one specimen sequenced in a study of beta chain features in type 1 diabetes. Study findings and constraints: Among all four CD4+ subsets, Type 1 diabetes patients had TCRB CDR3s that were moderately but significantly shorter.

Antigen specificity for these receptors is unknown. The sequenced template was cDNA made from the entire isolated RNA. The protocol was immunoSEQ multiplex PCR, while the TCRdb copy is restricted to in-frame clones and leaves out a portion. The sample records roughly 220,000 clones, 15% to 20% being singletons. Sequenced input: naive CD4+ T cells from blood. These receptors came from a man younger than 40 with type 1 diabetes.

The V gene is TRBV7-6, the J gene TRBJ2-3; TRBD1 aligns across 7 bases. The CDR3 totals 16 residues. J gave up 2 bases and V 1 base, and 6 bases lay outside the gene matches. The V gene's germline CDR1 is SGHVS and CDR2 FNYEAQ. CDR3 nucleotide sequence: TGTGCCAGCAGCTTAGAGACAGGGTTTGCCACAGATACGCAGTATTTT. Translated, it gives CASSLETGFATDTQYF.

This clone has only a few counts. The chain has TRBV4-1 and TRBJ1-2; D may be TRBD1 (5 bases). The V gene's germline CDR1 is MGHRA and CDR2 YSYEKL. This CDR3 has 15 amino acids. The V end lost 1 base, the J end lost 8 bases, and 17 bases lay between the germline ends. The CDR3 DNA reads as TGCGCCAGCAGCCAAGCAGGCCCTCCCAGGGACGGCTACACCTTC. It encodes CASSQAGPPRDGYTF.

In DNA, the CDR3 is TGTGCCAGCAGCGTAGGCGCGGAAAGCTCCTACAATGAGCAGTTCTTC. Translating gives CASSVGAESSYNEQFF. V is TRBV9 and J is TRBJ2-1, with D unclear. Germline V gene data show CDR1 as SGDLS and CDR2 as YYNGEE. The V end lost 0 bases, the J end lost 0 bases, and 10 bases lay between the germline ends. CDR3 length equals 16 residues.

The CDR3 sequence: CASSPLPGTDTQYF. The DNA for the CDR3 is TGCGCCAGCAGCCCGCTTCCCGGCACAGATACGCAGTATTTT. V and J are TRBV4-1 and TRBJ2-3; no clear D gene. The V and J ends lost 4 bases and 1 base respectively, with 9 bases between them. Germline CDR1 MGHRA, CDR2 YSYEKL. The CDR3 extends over 14 amino acids.

This clone was seen a few times. This chain links TRBV29-1 with TRBJ2-3; D gene unclear. Trimming removed 6 bases at V and 7 bases at J, with 5 bases between. Germline CDR1 is SQVTM and CDR2 is ANQGSEA. This CDR3 contains 9 residues. For the CDR3, the DNA is TGCAGCGTCCCTTATACGCAGTATTTT. Translated, it gives CSVPYTQYF.

This rearrangement joins TRBV30 to TRBJ2-3; possible D gene TRBD1, 5 bases. Germline V gives CDR1 GTSNPN, CDR2 SVGIG (reference sequence). The CDR3 runs 15 residues. V was cut by 0 bases and J by 0 bases, with 10 bases left in between. The CDR3 is CAWSVQALSTDTQYF. The DNA of the CDR3 is TGTGCCTGGAGTGTACAGGCGCTCAGCACAGATACGCAGTATTTT.

This clone was counted between two and nine times. The chain has TRBV30 and TRBJ2-1; 10 nucleotides line up with TRBD2. The CDR3 extends over 19 amino acids. In germline, CDR1 is GTSNPN, CDR2 SVGIG (reference sequence). With 3 bases clipped from V and 2 bases from J, the junction kept 16 bases outside the gene matches. For the CDR3, the DNA is TGTGCCTGGAGAAGGCTAGCGGGAGACTCCCCAGTCACCTACAATGAGCAGTTCTTC. This encodes CAWRRLAGDSPVTYNEQFF.

This clone was found a few times. The V call is TRBV29-1, the J call TRBJ2-1; TRBD1 matches at 7 bases. In germline, CDR1 is SQVTM, CDR2 ANQGSEA. The CDR3 runs 14 residues. The V gene end was trimmed by 7 bases and the J gene end by 3 bases; junction bases not matched to a gene: 9. The CDR3, as DNA: TGCAGCGCCGAACGACAGGGTAGCTACAATGAGCAGTTCTTC. Translated: CSAERQGSYNEQFF.

This clone was detected a few times. V usage is TRBV6-5 and J usage is TRBJ2-3; the D is unclear. V was pared by 5 bases and J by 3 bases, with 6 bases between. Germline assignment: CDR1 MNHEY and CDR2 SVGAGI. The CDR3 has 12 residues. The CDR3 here is CASSDMTDTQYF. CDR3 sequence (DNA): TGTGCCAGCAGTGATATGACAGATACGCAGTATTTT.

This clone has a handful of counts. V is TRBV9 and J is TRBJ2-4; D is possibly TRBD1 (6 bases). CDR3 length: 15 residues. The germline V gene has CDR1 SGDLS and CDR2 YYNGEE. Trimming removed 5 bases from V and 4 bases from J, with 16 bases in between. CDR3 DNA: TGTGCCAGCAGGTCGTCGCGTCAGGGGAAAAACATTCAGTACTTC. The encoded protein is CASRSSRQGKNIQYF.

This clone was found a few times. The chain uses TRBV20-1 and TRBJ2-5; D is unresolved. The CDR3 covers 11 residues. Looked up from germline, CDR1 is DFQATT and CDR2 is SNEGSKA (reference sequence). Trimming stripped 0 bases from V and 4 bases from J, with 3 bases between. The CDR3 DNA reads as TGCAGTGCTAGAGATGGAGAGACCCAGTACTTC. Its protein product is CSARDGETQYF.

The V gene is TRBV28, the J gene TRBJ2-7; 13 bases map to TRBD2. CDR3 length equals 15 residues. Germline assignment: CDR1 MDHEN and CDR2 SYDVKM. The J segment lost 5 bases and the V segment lost 5 bases, leaving 6 bases of the junction unmatched. The CDR3 loop is CASSLRLAGGNEQYF. CDR3 DNA sequence: TGTGCCAGCAGTCTCCGACTAGCGGGAGGAAACGAGCAGTACTTC.

This sequence joins TRBV9 and TRBJ2-7; 9 positions match TRBD1. CDR1 is SGDLS, CDR2 YYNGEE, per germline. CDR3 length: 14 residues. J lost 4 bases, V lost 3 bases, and 5 bases had no gene match. The CDR3 is CASSARTGAYEQYF. The CDR3 nucleotides read TGTGCCAGCAGCGCCCGGACAGGGGCATACGAGCAGTACTTC.

DNA for the CDR3: TGTGCCATCAGTGAGTCTGGGAACTATGGCTACACCTTC. As protein: CAISESGNYGYTF. The chain has TRBV10-3 and TRBJ1-2; the D is unclear. The V gene lost 0 bases and the J gene lost 2 bases, with 4 bases spanning the gap. Germline V gene data show CDR1 as ENHRY and CDR2 as SYGVKD. The CDR3 length is 13 residues.

The chain is built from TRBV29-1 and TRBJ2-3; D ambiguous. Germline CDR1 and CDR2: SQVTM and ANQGSEA. V was cut by 7 bases and J by 8 bases, with 10 bases left in between. This CDR3 spans 10 amino acids. The CDR3 sequence: CSASTRTQYF. The DNA of the CDR3 is TGCAGCGCCTCGACCCGTACGCAGTATTTT.

V gene TRBV9 combines with J gene TRBJ2-1; 7 bases are shared with TRBD2. V lost 4 bases, J lost 6 bases, and 13 bases stayed unmatched. CDR3 size: 16 residues. Germline V lookup: CDR1 SGDLS, CDR2 YYNGEE. The CDR3 DNA reads as TGTGCCAGCAGCCCTCCTCCCGCGGGAGTAGGCAATGAGCAGTTCTTC. Protein sequence: CASSPPPAGVGNEQFF. Complete variable domain (other parts from reference TRBV9 and TRBJ2-1): DSGVTQTPKHLITATGQRVTLRCSPRSGDLSVYWYQQSLDQGLQFLIQYYNGEERAKGNILERFSAQQFPDLHSELNLSSLELGDSALYFCASSPPPAGVGNEQFFGPGTRLTVL.

The sample holds a few counts of this clone. This chain joins TRBV4-1 and TRBJ2-3; 7 bases fit TRBD1. Trimming cost V 4 bases and J 1 base; bases outside gene matches: 2. The germline V gene encodes CDR1 MGHRA and CDR2 YSYEKL. This CDR3 is 14 amino acids long. This chain's CDR3 is CASSPGQGTDTQYF. The CDR3 DNA sequence: TGCGCCAGCAGCCCCGGACAGGGCACAGATACGCAGTATTTT.

The chain joins TRBV15 to TRBJ2-7, with 8 bases identical to TRBD1. CDR1 and CDR2 (germline): LNHNV, YYDKDF (reference sequence). This CDR3 spans 16 amino acids. V gave up 2 bases and J gave up 2 bases; unmatched junction bases: 8. The CDR3 nucleotides read TGTGCCACCAGCAGATCCCCGGACAGGGTCGCCTACGAGCAGTACTTC. Translation: CATSRSPDRVAYEQYF.